This is a list of T cell receptor beta chains from one sample in a study of beta chain features in type 1 diabetes. Sequencing was performed with immunoSEQ multiplex PCR; in TCRdb, only in-frame clones are kept and a portion is missing. The data show some 270,000 clones, roughly 10% seen once. The sequenced sample was naive CD4+ T cells from blood. The receptors come from a man aged 25-40 years with type 1 diabetes. CDR3s include the opening cysteine and the closing phenylalanine or tryptophan. The order of the fields is CDR3 protein, CDR3 DNA, J gene, clone size, V gene, D gene. A D gene is named only where the DNA matches it firmly. The listing skips clone size in some rows; elsewhere it reads once, few, many or a size class.

CDR3: CASNTGAREYEQYF
DNA: TGTGCCAGCAATACAGGGGCCAGGGAGTACGAGCAGTACTTC
J: TRBJ2-7
size: few
V: TRBV6-1
D: TRBD1

CDR3: CASRTGEAFGQPQHF
DNA: TGTGCCAGCAGGACGGGAGAGGCCTTCGGCCAGCCCCAGCATTTT
J: TRBJ1-5
size: few
V: TRBV2
D: NA

CDR3: CSAQTVLYGYTF
DNA: TGCAGCGCCCAGACAGTTCTCTATGGCTACACCTTC
J: TRBJ1-2
size: few
V: TRBV29-1
D: NA

CDR3: CASSQEAGGFNEQFF
DNA: TGCGCCAGCAGCCAAGAGGCGGGGGGTTTTAATGAGCAGTTCTTC
J: TRBJ2-1
size: few
V: TRBV4-3
D: TRBD2

CDR3: CASRSSPGQGYEQYF
DNA: TGCGCCAGCAGGTCGTCCCCAGGGCAGGGCTACGAGCAGTACTTC
J: TRBJ2-7
size: few
V: TRBV5-1
D: NA

CDR3: CASSAGRNTEAFF
DNA: TGTGCCAGCTCAGCAGGAAGGAACACTGAAGCTTTCTTT
J: TRBJ1-1
size: NA
V: TRBV18
D: NA

CDR3: CASGVRGVYNEQFF
DNA: TGTGCCAGTGGGGTCAGGGGGGTCTACAATGAGCAGTTCTTC
J: TRBJ2-1
size: NA
V: TRBV5-8
D: NA

CDR3: CASHGSGPEQFF
DNA: TGTGCCAGCCACGGCAGCGGGCCAGAGCAGTTCTTC
J: TRBJ2-1
size: few
V: TRBV2
D: NA

CDR3: CASRETGLFYGYTF
DNA: TGTGCCAGCAGGGAAACAGGGCTGTTCTATGGCTACACCTTC
J: TRBJ1-2
size: few
V: TRBV7-2
D: NA

CDR3: CSAPGAYEQYF
DNA: TGCAGCGCCCCGGGGGCCTACGAGCAGTACTTC
J: TRBJ2-7
size: NA
V: TRBV20-1
D: NA

CDR3: CASSRQGRDPFQYF
DNA: TGTGCCAGCAGCCGACAGGGAAGGGACCCCTTTCAGTACTTC
J: TRBJ2-4
size: NA
V: TRBV7-2
D: TRBD1

CDR3: CASIGQKGQYF
DNA: TGTGCCAGCATTGGACAGAAGGGGCAGTACTTC
J: TRBJ2-7
size: few
V: TRBV6-5
D: NA

CDR3: CASSGPGSSSTDTQYF
DNA: TGTGCCAGCAGTGGACCGGGATCGTCTAGCACAGATACGCAGTATTTT
J: TRBJ2-3
size: NA
V: TRBV28
D: NA

CDR3: CASTPGQGDTEAFF
DNA: TGTGCCAGCACCCCGGGACAGGGGGACACTGAAGCTTTCTTT
J: TRBJ1-1
size: NA
V: TRBV9
D: TRBD1

CDR3: CASSQGRRGSTDTQYF
DNA: TGTGCCAGCAGCCAAGGGAGGCGGGGCAGCACAGATACGCAGTATTTT
J: TRBJ2-3
size: NA
V: TRBV4-2
D: NA

CDR3: CASSVAPGQQVEQYF
DNA: TGTGCCAGCAGCGTGGCCCCGGGACAGCAAGTCGAGCAGTACTTC
J: TRBJ2-7
size: NA
V: TRBV9
D: TRBD1

CDR3: CASSLRSSSYGYTF
DNA: TGTGCCAGCAGCTTAAGGAGCAGCAGCTATGGCTACACCTTC
J: TRBJ1-2
size: NA
V: TRBV7-9
D: NA

CDR3: CASSVVTGRYTF
DNA: TGTGCCAGCAGCGTAGTTACAGGTCGCTACACCTTC
J: TRBJ1-2
size: NA
V: TRBV9
D: NA

CDR3: CASSLDRANEKLFF
DNA: TGTGCCAGCAGTCTGGACAGGGCTAATGAAAAACTGTTTTTT
J: TRBJ1-4
size: NA
V: TRBV2
D: TRBD1

CDR3: CASSPGPGQTYEQYF
DNA: TGTGCCAGCAGCCCAGGCCCGGGACAGACATACGAGCAGTACTTC
J: TRBJ2-7
size: NA
V: TRBV7-3
D: TRBD1

CDR3: CASSFRETQYF
DNA: TGTGCCAGCAGCTTTCGGGAGACCCAGTACTTC
J: TRBJ2-5
size: NA
V: TRBV5-6
D: NA

CDR3: CASSQDGSGSYSGNTIYF
DNA: TGTGCCAGCAGCCAAGATGGATCCGGGTCCTACTCTGGAAACACCATATATTTT
J: TRBJ1-3
size: few
V: TRBV4-2
D: NA

CDR3: CASSAFRQDKTSPLHF
DNA: TGTGCCAGCAGTGCCTTTCGACAGGACAAAACTTCACCCCTCCACTTT
J: TRBJ1-6
size: NA
V: TRBV6-1
D: NA

CDR3: CASSVGPGNTGELFF
DNA: TGTGCCAGCAGCGTAGGCCCGGGAAACACCGGGGAGCTGTTTTTT
J: TRBJ2-2
size: NA
V: TRBV9
D: NA

CDR3: CASSPTGTLGNEQFF
DNA: TGTGCCAGCAGCCCAACCGGGACTCTGGGCAATGAGCAGTTCTTC
J: TRBJ2-1
size: NA
V: TRBV4-2
D: NA

CDR3: CAISESPVAKNIQYF
DNA: TGTGCCATCAGTGAGTCGCCGGTAGCCAAAAACATTCAGTACTTC
J: TRBJ2-4
size: few
V: TRBV10-3
D: NA

CDR3: CASSPGQGPYNEQFF
DNA: TGCGCCAGCAGCCCCGGACAGGGGCCCTACAATGAGCAGTTCTTC
J: TRBJ2-1
size: few
V: TRBV5-1
D: TRBD1

CDR3: CASGRTGPETQYF
DNA: TGTGCTAGTGGTCGGACAGGGCCCGAGACCCAGTACTTC
J: TRBJ2-5
size: NA
V: TRBV12-5
D: TRBD1

CDR3: CASSHETSGEDSTDTQYF
DNA: TGTGCCAGCAGCCATGAGACTAGCGGGGAAGATAGCACAGATACGCAGTATTTT
J: TRBJ2-3
size: NA
V: TRBV4-2
D: TRBD2

CDR3: CASSLVRGGQETQYF
DNA: TGTGCCAGCAGCTTAGTGCGGGGGGGGCAAGAGACCCAGTACTTC
J: TRBJ2-5
size: few
V: TRBV7-2
D: TRBD2

CDR3: CASTPGEATEAFF
DNA: TGTGCCAGCACCCCCGGGGAGGCGACTGAAGCTTTCTTT
J: TRBJ1-1
size: NA
V: TRBV11-2
D: NA

CDR3: CASSPRQAGYEQYF
DNA: TGTGCCAGCAGCCCCCGACAGGCGGGCTACGAGCAGTACTTC
J: TRBJ2-7
size: NA
V: TRBV7-2
D: NA

CDR3: CASSGGQLYEQYF
DNA: TGTGCCAGCAGCGGGGGACAGCTATACGAGCAGTACTTC
J: TRBJ2-7
size: few
V: TRBV5-4
D: TRBD1

CDR3: CSVSRHNYGYTF
DNA: TGCAGCGTTTCCCGACATAACTATGGCTACACCTTC
J: TRBJ1-2
size: NA
V: TRBV29-1
D: NA

CDR3: CSVGQGSGGYTF
DNA: TGCAGCGTCGGACAGGGATCCGGCGGCTACACCTTC
J: TRBJ1-2
size: NA
V: TRBV29-1
D: TRBD1

CDR3: CASSSMGGNTEAFF
DNA: TGTGCCAGCAGCTCAATGGGGGGGAACACTGAAGCTTTCTTT
J: TRBJ1-1
size: few
V: TRBV7-2
D: NA

CDR3: CGGRGGTEAFF
DNA: TGCGGAGGGAGGGGGGGCACTGAAGCTTTCTTT
J: TRBJ1-1
size: NA
V: TRBV20-1
D: NA

CDR3: CASSWDSSTDTQYF
DNA: TGTGCCAGCAGCTGGGACAGTAGCACAGATACGCAGTATTTT
J: TRBJ2-3
size: few
V: TRBV5-4
D: TRBD1

CDR3: CASQMWGDSYNEQFF
DNA: TGTGCCAGCCAAATGTGGGGGGACTCCTACAATGAGCAGTTCTTC
J: TRBJ2-1
size: NA
V: TRBV6-5
D: NA

CDR3: CASSHGTPWRNTEAFF
DNA: TGTGCCAGCAGTCACGGGACACCATGGAGGAACACTGAAGCTTTCTTT
J: TRBJ1-1
size: NA
V: TRBV28
D: NA

CDR3: CASSYSYRVPEAFF
DNA: TGTGCCAGCAGTTACTCCTACAGGGTACCTGAAGCTTTCTTT
J: TRBJ1-1
size: few
V: TRBV6-5
D: NA

CDR3: CASSKRAFEGETQYF
DNA: TGCGCCAGCAGCAAGCGGGCCTTCGAGGGGGAGACCCAGTACTTC
J: TRBJ2-5
size: NA
V: TRBV5-1
D: NA

CDR3: CASGFRGTRDEQYF
DNA: TGTGCCAGCGGATTTCGGGGGACTCGAGACGAGCAGTACTTC
J: TRBJ2-7
size: few
V: TRBV6-5
D: NA

CDR3: CASSLLGQDNSPLHF
DNA: TGTGCCAGCAGCTTACTGGGACAAGACAATTCACCCCTCCACTTT
J: TRBJ1-6
size: few
V: TRBV7-2
D: NA

CDR3: CASAASGGAPDTQYF
DNA: TGTGCCAGCGCCGCTAGCGGGGGGGCCCCAGATACGCAGTATTTT
J: TRBJ2-3
size: NA
V: TRBV27
D: TRBD2

CDR3: CACLGAYEQYF
DNA: TGTGCCTGCCTAGGGGCGTACGAGCAGTACTTC
J: TRBJ2-7
size: few
V: TRBV30
D: NA

CDR3: CASSLTDYEQYF
DNA: TGTGCCAGCAGCTTGACAGACTACGAGCAGTACTTC
J: TRBJ2-7
size: NA
V: TRBV5-6
D: NA

CDR3: CASSSLDRATNTGELFF
DNA: TGTGCCAGCAGTTCCTTGGACAGGGCGACCAACACCGGGGAGCTGTTTTTT
J: TRBJ2-2
size: NA
V: TRBV28
D: TRBD1

CDR3: CASSLLTVGTEAFF
DNA: TGTGCCAGCAGCTTATTGACAGTCGGCACTGAAGCTTTCTTT
J: TRBJ1-1
size: NA
V: TRBV11-2
D: NA

CDR3: CASSVGRTESSYEQYF
DNA: TGTGCCAGCAGCGTAGGGAGGACCGAGAGCTCCTACGAGCAGTACTTC
J: TRBJ2-7
size: few
V: TRBV9
D: NA

CDR3: CSVDGQPGADTQYF
DNA: TGCAGCGTTGATGGCCAGCCCGGAGCAGATACGCAGTATTTT
J: TRBJ2-3
size: few
V: TRBV29-1
D: NA

CDR3: CASSLGWTDSSYEQYF
DNA: TGTGCCAGCAGCTTAGGATGGACGGACAGCTCCTACGAGCAGTACTTC
J: TRBJ2-7
size: NA
V: TRBV7-9
D: NA

CDR3: CASSQRVAPYEQYF
DNA: TGTGCCAGCAGCCAGAGGGTAGCCCCCTACGAGCAGTACTTC
J: TRBJ2-7
size: few
V: TRBV7-2
D: NA

CDR3: CASSLDTGPTEAFF
DNA: TGTGCCAGCAGCTTAGATACAGGCCCCACTGAAGCTTTCTTT
J: TRBJ1-1
size: NA
V: TRBV7-2
D: NA

CDR3: CASRTLRGRMNEQFF
DNA: TGTGCCAGCAGAACACTCAGGGGGCGCATGAATGAGCAGTTCTTC
J: TRBJ2-1
size: NA
V: TRBV6-1
D: TRBD1